The clone carrying this TCR beta chain was seen ten or more times. This sample was included in a study of T cells in Graves' hyperthyroidism and ophthalmopathy. Amplification of TCR beta CDR3 regions was performed using RNA transcripts as template. A first-round RT-PCR of the TCR CDR3 used the HTBI primer set. In TCRdb, the multiplex PCR reads were re-called with MiXCR into one record per CDR3 protein. The sample lists 250,000 to 300,000 distinct CDR3 sequences, roughly 15% occurring once. Across 18 months, stable Graves' hyperthyroidism was marked by no progression to ophthalmopathy. Using around 10 ml of fresh peripheral blood, PBMCs were prepared. The sequence was collected from a middle-aged woman with Graves' hyperthyroidism. The sequenced material came from blood.

CDR3 in amino acids: CASSLSTGLEQYF. The CDR3 DNA reads TGTGCCAGCAGTTTATCGACAGGGCTCGAGCAGTACTTC. V usage is TRBV27 and J usage is TRBJ2-7; TRBD1 aligns across 7 bases. Trimming cost V 0 bases and J 6 bases; bases outside gene matches: 2. The CDR3 is 13 amino acids. Germline CDR1 and CDR2: MNHEY and SMNVEV (reference sequence).